This T cell receptor (beta chain) derives from a study of OX40 agonist ivuxolimab in advanced cancers. Study overall: People who had prior anti-PD-1, anti-PD-L1 or anti-CTLA-4 therapy could take part, and around 43% had some.

Repertoires were generated with immunoSEQ multiplex PCR, while TCRdb's copy carries only in-frame clones and drops some. The table records about 64,000 clones, roughly 80% of them present only once. This clone has a single count. The V gene's germline CDR1 is WNHNN and CDR2 SYGVQD (reference sequence). The CDR3 has 13 amino acids. V lost 7 bases and J lost 4, with 13 bases in between. The sequenced sample was CD4+ or CD8+ T cells sorted from blood, obtained in a trial of the OX40 agonist ivuxolimab. This rearrangement joins TRBV10-1 to TRBJ1-2; D not certain. The receptor was derived from an adult with an advanced solid tumor such as melanoma, head and neck, liver or kidney cancer. This CDR3 reads CASKGRIGYGYTF. In nucleotides, the CDR3 is TGCGCCAGCAAAGGACGGATTGGCTATGGCTACACCTTC.